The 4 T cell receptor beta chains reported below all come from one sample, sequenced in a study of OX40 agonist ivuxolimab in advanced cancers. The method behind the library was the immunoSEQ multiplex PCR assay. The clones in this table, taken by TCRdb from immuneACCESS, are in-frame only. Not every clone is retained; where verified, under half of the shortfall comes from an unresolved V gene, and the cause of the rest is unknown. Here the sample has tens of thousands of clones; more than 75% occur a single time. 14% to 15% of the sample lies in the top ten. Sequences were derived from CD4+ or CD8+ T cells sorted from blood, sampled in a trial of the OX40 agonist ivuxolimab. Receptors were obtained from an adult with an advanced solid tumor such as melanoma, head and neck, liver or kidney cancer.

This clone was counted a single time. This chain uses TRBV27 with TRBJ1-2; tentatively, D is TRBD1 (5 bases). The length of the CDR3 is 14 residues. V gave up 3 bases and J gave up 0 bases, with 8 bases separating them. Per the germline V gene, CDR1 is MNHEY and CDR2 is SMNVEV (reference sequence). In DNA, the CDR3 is TGTGCCAGCAGTTTTAGGGGCTCTAACTATGGCTACACCTTC. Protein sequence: CASSFRGSNYGYTF.

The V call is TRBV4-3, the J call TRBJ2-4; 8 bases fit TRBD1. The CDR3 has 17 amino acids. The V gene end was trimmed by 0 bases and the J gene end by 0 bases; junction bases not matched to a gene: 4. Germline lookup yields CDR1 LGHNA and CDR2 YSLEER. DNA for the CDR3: TGCGCCAGCAGCCAAGAGACAGGGGACGGAGCCAAAAACATTCAGTACTTC. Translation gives CASSQETGDGAKNIQYF.

Here the CDR3 reads CASSFIGGSEQYF. The CDR3 nucleotides are TGTGCCAGCAGCTTTATTGGAGGGTCCGAGCAGTACTTC. The chain carries TRBV7-3 and TRBJ2-7; D is perhaps TRBD2 (6 bases). Trimming took 3 bases from V and 6 from J, leaving 12 bases between them. The CDR3 is 13 residues long. The germline gives CDR1 SGHTA, CDR2 FQGTGA.

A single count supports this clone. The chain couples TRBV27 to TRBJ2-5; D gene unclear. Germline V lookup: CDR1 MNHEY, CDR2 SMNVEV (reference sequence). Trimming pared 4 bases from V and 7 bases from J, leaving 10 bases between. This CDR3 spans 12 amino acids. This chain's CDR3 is CASSSPPGTQYF. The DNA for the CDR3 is TGTGCCAGCAGTTCCCCCCCGGGGACCCAGTACTTC.